This T cell receptor beta chain was recovered during a study of control samples from healthy donors and cancer patients. V dropped 1 base and J dropped 5 bases, with 1 base sitting between them. The CDR3 extends over 10 amino acids. Germline-derived CDR1 and CDR2 are DFQATT and SNEGSKA (reference sequence). Only in-frame clones appear in the TCRdb table, and some are missing; sequencing was by immunoSEQ multiplex PCR. The sample has around 95,000 clones; about 90% are singletons. This TCR came from a woman aged 45-65 years in good health. The genes are TRBV20-1 and TRBJ2-3; D unclear. Sequenced: blood. The CDR3 is CSARVDTQYF. Here the CDR3 DNA reads TGCAGTGCTAGAGTAGATACGCAGTATTTT.